Listed below are T cell receptor beta chains from one sample, sequenced in a study of CD8+ T cells in alopecia areata. Method: immunoSEQ multiplex PCR; TCRdb's copy keeps in-frame clones and lacks some. Of 150,000 to 200,000 clones in the sample, around 64% were seen once. Sequenced here: CD4+ T cells sorted from blood, sampled between weeks 47 and 50, from a patient treated with tofacitinib. The receptors shown here come from a human donor with alopecia areata. The CDR3 runs from the conserved cysteine through the conserved F or W. D genes are given only for firm matches. A row's size may be missing; if present it is once, few, many or a size class.

V: TRBV30; D: -; size: -; J: TRBJ1-5; CDR3: CAWSRGGQPQHF; DNA: TGTGCCTGGAGCAGGGGAGGGCAGCCCCAGCATTTT
V: TRBV5-6; D: TRBD1; size: -; J: TRBJ1-2; CDR3: CASSRDRDYGYTF; DNA: TGTGCCAGCAGCCGCGACAGGGACTATGGCTACACCTTC
V: TRBV4-1; D: -; size: -; J: TRBJ1-5; CDR3: CASSQDSQVSNQPQHF; DNA: TGCGCCAGCAGCCAAGATAGCCAGGTTAGCAATCAGCCCCAGCATTTT
V: TRBV29-1; D: -; size: -; J: TRBJ1-1; CDR3: CSVANKLVTEAFF; DNA: TGCAGCGTCGCCAACAAACTCGTCACTGAAGCTTTCTTT
V: TRBV11-2; D: -; size: -; J: TRBJ2-2; CDR3: CASSPPPGSGELFF; DNA: TGTGCCAGCAGCCCCCCCCCGGGGTCCGGGGAGCTGTTTTTT
V: TRBV27; D: -; size: -; J: TRBJ1-2; CDR3: CASSRDRKYGYTF; DNA: TGTGCCAGCAGTAGAGACAGAAAGTATGGCTACACCTTC
V: TRBV29-1; D: -; size: few; J: TRBJ2-1; CDR3: CSGGMGSNNEQFF; DNA: TGCAGCGGGGGCATGGGCAGCAACAATGAGCAGTTCTTC
V: TRBV7-8; D: -; size: -; J: TRBJ2-2; CDR3: CASSGTTGNTGELFF; DNA: TGTGCCAGCAGCGGCACTACAGGGAACACCGGGGAGCTGTTTTTT
V: TRBV29-1; D: TRBD1; size: -; J: TRBJ2-7; CDR3: CSVGGQGVLYEQYF; DNA: TGCAGCGTTGGAGGGCAGGGGGTTCTCTACGAGCAGTACTTC
V: TRBV9; D: TRBD1; size: few; J: TRBJ1-4; CDR3: CASSVGQGGEKLFF; DNA: TGTGCCAGCAGCGTGGGACAGGGAGGGGAAAAACTGTTTTTT
V: TRBV29-1; D: -; size: -; J: TRBJ2-3; CDR3: CSIRGAGDLYF; DNA: TGCAGCATCCGGGGGGCTGGGGATCTGTATTTT
V: TRBV29-1; D: TRBD2; size: -; J: TRBJ2-1; CDR3: CSVLAGGPNEQFF; DNA: TGCAGCGTCCTAGCGGGGGGGCCAAATGAGCAGTTCTTC
V: TRBV29-1; D: -; size: few; J: TRBJ1-4; CDR3: CSVQHSTNEKLFF; DNA: TGCAGCGTTCAGCACTCAACTAATGAAAAACTGTTTTTT
V: TRBV25-1; D: -; size: -; J: TRBJ1-1; CDR3: CASSERGRTEAFF; DNA: TGTGCCAGCAGTGAGCGGGGTCGGACAGAGGCTTTCTTT
V: TRBV5-6; D: TRBD1; size: -; J: TRBJ1-2; CDR3: CASSPMDRGNGYTF; DNA: TGTGCCAGCAGCCCGATGGACAGGGGTAATGGCTACACCTTC
V: TRBV7-6; D: TRBD2; size: -; J: TRBJ2-5; CDR3: CASSQTSGPQETQYF; DNA: TGTGCCAGCTCACAGACTAGCGGGCCACAAGAGACCCAGTACTTC
V: TRBV2; D: TRBD2; size: few; J: TRBJ2-2; CDR3: CASRAGLAGWNTGELFF; DNA: TGTGCCAGCAGAGCGGGACTAGCGGGGTGGAACACCGGGGAGCTGTTTTTT
V: TRBV25-1; D: -; size: -; J: TRBJ2-7; CDR3: CASERNYEQYF; DNA: TGTGCCAGCGAGAGAAACTACGAGCAGTACTTC
V: TRBV15; D: -; size: -; J: TRBJ2-1; CDR3: CATSRVQGSYNEQFF; DNA: TGTGCCACCAGCAGAGTACAGGGTTCCTACAATGAGCAGTTCTTC
V: TRBV10-3; D: -; size: many; J: TRBJ2-3; CDR3: CAISDRGTDTQYF; DNA: TGTGCCATCAGTGACAGGGGCACAGATACGCAGTATTTT
V: TRBV15; D: -; size: few; J: TRBJ2-1; CDR3: CATSRDRLGGLQFF; DNA: TGTGCCACCAGCAGAGATCGGTTAGGAGGGTTGCAGTTCTTC
V: TRBV5-5; D: -; size: few; J: TRBJ2-1; CDR3: CASSSPRNEQFF; DNA: TGTGCCAGCAGCTCCCCCCGCAATGAGCAGTTCTTC
V: TRBV5-6; D: -; size: -; J: TRBJ1-6; CDR3: CASSFTGGDSPLHF; DNA: TGTGCCAGCAGCTTCACCGGGGGAGATTCACCCCTCCACTTT
V: TRBV30; D: TRBD1; size: -; J: TRBJ2-7; CDR3: CAWRGTGGGYEQYF; DNA: TGTGCCTGGAGGGGGACAGGGGGCGGTTACGAGCAGTACTTC
V: TRBV29-1; D: TRBD1; size: -; J: TRBJ1-1; CDR3: CSVGQGAEAFF; DNA: TGCAGCGTGGGACAGGGGGCGGAAGCTTTCTTT
V: TRBV7-6; D: -; size: medium-sized; J: TRBJ2-7; CDR3: CASSLDEGITYEQYF; DNA: TGTGCCAGCAGCTTAGATGAAGGGATCACCTACGAGCAGTACTTC
V: TRBV10-3; D: -; size: -; J: TRBJ2-3; CDR3: CAISERTSTDTQYF; DNA: TGTGCCATCAGTGAACGGACTAGCACAGATACGCAGTATTTT
V: TRBV11-3; D: TRBD2; size: -; J: TRBJ2-3; CDR3: CASSLGRSGGGTDTQYF; DNA: TGTGCCAGCAGCTTAGGACGAAGCGGGGGAGGCACAGATACGCAGTATTTT
V: TRBV4-3; D: TRBD1; size: -; J: TRBJ1-2; CDR3: CASTSAQGATGYTF; DNA: TGCGCCAGCACCTCCGCACAGGGGGCTACTGGCTACACCTTC
V: TRBV7-2; D: -; size: -; J: TRBJ2-7; CDR3: CASSQSGNYEQYF; DNA: TGTGCCAGCAGTCAATCGGGGAACTACGAGCAGTACTTC
V: TRBV30; D: -; size: -; J: TRBJ1-1; CDR3: CAWSATANTEAFF; DNA: TGTGCCTGGAGTGCCACAGCGAACACTGAAGCTTTCTTT
V: TRBV18; D: TRBD1; size: -; J: TRBJ1-2; CDR3: CASSPGQSSYGYTF; DNA: TGTGCCAGCTCACCGGGACAGAGTAGTTATGGCTACACCTTC
V: TRBV5-1; D: -; size: medium-sized; J: TRBJ2-3; CDR3: CASSLNGDGADTQYF; DNA: TGCGCCAGCAGCTTGAATGGGGATGGGGCAGATACGCAGTATTTT
V: TRBV30; D: TRBD1; size: -; J: TRBJ1-1; CDR3: CAWSVGQDLNTEAFF; DNA: TGTGCCTGGAGTGTAGGACAGGACTTGAACACTGAAGCTTTCTTT